This record looks at one T cell receptor (beta chain) sequence and its context. V lost 0 bases, J lost 7 bases, and 9 bases stayed unmatched. The CDR3 has 17 residues. Germline V gene data show CDR1 as SGHNT and CDR2 as YENEEA. The entry originates in a study of PD-L1 blockade in urothelial cancer. The overall study: A median blood sample held approximately 140,000 T cells and approximately 80,000 unique TCRs.

PCRs each included synthetic TCR analog templates spiked in. The assay was immunoSEQ multiplex PCR, and TCRdb's table has in-frame clones only and misses some. The repertoire consists of around 30,000 clones, with 65% to 90% occurring once and the leading ten covering around 30%. The source is a man between 60 and 75 years old with urothelial cancer. The gene calls are TRBV11-3 and TRBJ2-1; 10 positions match TRBD2. The sample was PBMCs, taken around atezolizumab (anti-PD-L1) treatment. CDR3 bases: TGTGCCAGCAGCTTAGATCGGCTAGCGGGAGTTGGGAATGAGCAGTTCTTC. Its protein is CASSLDRLAGVGNEQFF. Full variable domain (outside the CDR3, taken from reference TRBV11-3 and TRBJ2-1): EAGVVQSPRYKIIEKKQPVAFWCNPISGHNTLYWYLQNLGQGPELLIRYENEEAVDDSQLPKDRFSAERLKGVDSTLKIQPAELGDSAVYLCASSLDRLAGVGNEQFFGPGTRLTVL.